These 32 T cell receptor beta chains were all obtained from the same sample, sequenced in a study of cytomegalovirus exposure and HLA in healthy donors. TCRdb's table, derived via immunoSEQ multiplex PCR, lists solely in-frame clones and lacks some. The table has around 140,000 clones, more than 85% seen once. The sample comprised PBMCs. Source of these receptors: a young man in good health and CMV-seropositive.

V usage is TRBV2 and J usage is TRBJ2-5; possible D gene TRBD1, 5 bases. CDR1 and CDR2 (germline): SNHLY, FYNNEI. This CDR3 spans 13 amino acids. Trimming took off 3 bases at V and 5 bases at J, with 10 bases between the two ends. The CDR3 DNA reads TGTGCCAGCAGTGATGTGGGGCAGGAGACCCAGTACTTC. This gives the protein CASSDVGQETQYF.

The CDR3, as DNA: TGTGCCAGCAGCCGTAGTAACATTCAGTACTTC. It specifies CASSRSNIQYF. The chain carries TRBV7-9 and TRBJ2-4; D gene unclear. This CDR3 comprises 11 residues. Trimming pared 5 bases from V and 7 bases from J, leaving 6 bases between. Per the germline V gene, CDR1 is SEHNR and CDR2 is FQNEAQ (reference sequence).

The chain is built from TRBV2 and TRBJ1-4; 8 bases are a match to TRBD1. CDR1 SNHLY and CDR2 FYNNEI come from the germline V gene. The V segment lost 4 bases and the J segment 4 bases; nucleotides outside the gene matches: 2. CDR3 length: 14 residues. The CDR3, as DNA: TGTGCCAGCAGTGGACAGGGGAATAATGAAAAACTGTTTTTT. It yields the protein CASSGQGNNEKLFF.

The chain combines TRBV27 with TRBJ2-2; TRBD2 matches at 8 bases. Germline CDR1 MNHEY, CDR2 SMNVEV (reference sequence). V gave up 5 bases and J gave up 1 base; unmatched junction bases: 3. The length of the CDR3 is 15 residues. The CDR3 DNA follows: TGTGCCAGCAGTCCGGGACTAGGGAACACCGGGGAGCTGTTTTTT. This gives the protein CASSPGLGNTGELFF.

The count of this clone is one. CDR3 DNA: TGTGCCAGCAGCCCTGACTTCATGAACACTGAAGCTTTCTTT. This codes for CASSPDFMNTEAFF. The rearrangement uses TRBV7-8 and TRBJ1-1; D ambiguous. The V and J ends lost 5 bases and 0 bases respectively, with 10 bases between them. CDR1 and CDR2 from the germline V gene are SGHVS and FQNEAQ. The CDR3 is 14 amino acids.

The gene calls are TRBV6-1 and TRBJ2-7, with TRBD1 identical over 11 bases. This CDR3 has 14 residues. Trimming cost V 4 bases and J 4 bases; bases outside gene matches: 3. Per the germline V gene, CDR1 is MNHNS and CDR2 is SASEGT. CDR3 loop: CASSVGTGGYEQYF. The CDR3 coding sequence is TGTGCCAGCAGTGTAGGGACAGGGGGGTACGAGCAGTACTTC.

The chain couples TRBV6-1 to TRBJ1-1; no definite D call. Germline CDR1 and CDR2: MNHNS and SASEGT. This CDR3 contains 13 residues. Trimming took off 4 bases at V and 0 bases at J, with 6 bases between the two ends. In nucleotides, the CDR3 is TGTGCCAGCAGTGTATGGCTGAACACTGAAGCTTTCTTT. Residues: CASSVWLNTEAFF.

The chain employs TRBV5-1 and TRBJ1-2; D is perhaps TRBD1 (5 bases). CDR1 and CDR2 (germline): SGHRS, YFSETQ. The CDR3 runs 15 residues. V was cut by 0 bases and J by 4 bases, with 13 bases left in between. Written as DNA, the CDR3 is TGCGCCAGCAGCTTGGAGCCGACAGCCTTCTATGGCTACACCTTC. Protein: CASSLEPTAFYGYTF.

This clone has only one observation. The J gene is TRBJ1-1, the V gene TRBV30; 7 nucleotides agree with TRBD1. After removal of 0 bases from V and 3 bases from J, the junction contained 1 base not matched to a gene. This CDR3 contains 13 residues. Germline V CDR1 and CDR2: GTSNPN, SVGIG (reference sequence). This CDR3 is CAWSVRGYTEAFF. The CDR3 nucleotides are TGTGCCTGGAGTGTCAGGGGGTACACTGAAGCTTTCTTT. Based on the CDR3 plus reference TRBV30 and TRBJ1-1, the full variable domain is SQTIHQWPATLVQPVGSPLSLECTVEGTSNPNLYWYRQAAGRGLQLLFYSVGIGQISSEVPQNLSASRPQDRQFILSSKKLLLSDSGFYLCAWSVRGYTEAFFGQGTRLTVV.

The chain links TRBV11-3 to TRBJ2-5; D remains ambiguous. CDR1 and CDR2 (germline): SGHNT, YENEEA. The CDR3 contains 13 residues. V dropped 0 bases and J dropped 11 bases, with 13 bases sitting between them. The CDR3 DNA sequence: TGTGCCAGCAGCTTAGATCCAACAACGGAGCAGTACTTC. It yields the protein CASSLDPTTEQYF.

This clone was seen a handful of times. The chain couples TRBV6-6 to TRBJ2-3; weak D call: TRBD2 (6 bases). The V and J ends lost 5 bases and 1 base respectively, with 13 bases between them. Germline V gene lookup returns CDR1 MNHNY and CDR2 SVGAGI (reference sequence). The CDR3 is 15 amino acids. CDR3 amino acids: CASSQVGEGTDTQYF. CDR3 sequence (DNA): TGTGCCAGCAGTCAAGTGGGGGAGGGCACAGATACGCAGTATTTT.

The gene calls are TRBV6-1 and TRBJ1-4; TRBD1 aligns across 9 bases. The germline CDR1 and CDR2 sequences are MNHNS and SASEGT. Germline trimming cut 4 bases from V and 0 bases from J; bases unmatched to any gene: 9. This CDR3 contains 18 residues. CDR3 DNA sequence: TGTGCCAGCAGTGGCGGGACAGGGAAGGGGGCAACTAATGAAAAACTGTTTTTT. It translates to CASSGGTGKGATNEKLFF.

The gene calls are TRBV30 and TRBJ2-3; the match to TRBD2 covers 9 bases. The CDR3 is 17 amino acids. CDR1 GTSNPN and CDR2 SVGIG come from the germline V gene (reference sequence). V lost 3 bases to trimming and J lost 0 bases; unmatched junction nucleotides: 10. Written as DNA, the CDR3 is TGTGCCTGGAGCCACTGGAGCGGGAGGAGGAGCACAGATACGCAGTATTTT. Translation: CAWSHWSGRRSTDTQYF.

The CDR3 DNA is TGTGCCAGCAGTTTCGATAGCGGGTTACTCACAGATACGCAGTATTTT. Protein sequence: CASSFDSGLLTDTQYF. The V call is TRBV28, the J call TRBJ2-3, with TRBD2 matching 7 bases. The CDR3 contains 16 residues. Germline V CDR1 and CDR2: MDHEN, SYDVKM. V lost 3 bases and J lost 2; bases outside the gene matches: 8.

The genes are TRBV4-2 and TRBJ1-1, with D hard to call. The germline V gene encodes CDR1 LGHNA and CDR2 YNFKEQ. The V end was cut by 4 bases, the J end by 8 bases, with 17 bases between. The CDR3 runs 14 residues. CDR3 sequence reads: CASSPNTVREEAFF. The CDR3 DNA reads as TGTGCCAGCAGCCCAAATACAGTGCGTGAGGAAGCTTTCTTT.

This chain links TRBV5-1 with TRBJ2-5, with TRBD2 matching 13 bases. Germline values: CDR1 SGHRS, CDR2 YFSETQ. The CDR3 runs 16 residues. With 3 bases clipped from V and 0 bases from J, the junction kept 2 bases outside the gene matches. CDR3 loop: CASSWGTSGNQETQYF. For the CDR3, the DNA is TGCGCCAGCAGCTGGGGGACTAGCGGGAACCAAGAGACCCAGTACTTC.

The J gene is TRBJ2-1, the V gene TRBV11-3; D is possibly TRBD2 (6 bases). The germline V gene has CDR1 SGHNT and CDR2 YENEEA. The length of the CDR3 is 13 residues. V shed 8 bases and J shed 3 bases, with 11 bases lying between them. CDR3 loop: CASCGEYYNEQFF. The DNA for the CDR3 is TGTGCCAGCTGCGGGGAATACTACAATGAGCAGTTCTTC.

The V and J genes are TRBV5-6 and TRBJ1-5; D ambiguous. V was pared by 2 bases and J by 4 bases, with 10 bases between. CDR1 and CDR2 (germline): SGHDT, YYEEEE. CDR3 length: 14 amino acids. The CDR3 region is CASSFMGQNQPQHF. The CDR3 nucleotides read TGTGCCAGCAGCTTTATGGGCCAGAATCAGCCCCAGCATTTT.

This clone occurred once. The CDR3 sequence is CASSFGLAYEQYF. The DNA for the CDR3 is TGCGCCAGCAGCTTCGGACTGGCCTACGAGCAGTACTTC. The genes are TRBV5-1 and TRBJ2-7; tentative D call: TRBD2 (5 bases). The CDR3 runs to 13 residues. CDR1 is SGHRS and CDR2 is YFSETQ in the germline V gene. V was pared by 2 bases and J by 2 bases, with 8 bases between.

The gene calls are TRBV18 and TRBJ1-6, with 7 positions matching TRBD1. The CDR3 loop spans 13 amino acids. Germline CDR1 is KGHSH and CDR2 is LQKENI. The V segment lost 3 bases and the J segment 8 bases; nucleotides outside the gene matches: 1. CDR3 amino acids: CASSPGQDSPLHF. The CDR3 DNA reads as TGTGCCAGCTCACCCGGACAGGATTCACCCCTCCACTTT.

V and J are TRBV27 and TRBJ2-7, with D possibly being TRBD1 (6 bases). Per germline, CDR1 MNHEY and CDR2 SMNVEV (reference sequence). There are 14 residues in the CDR3. Trimming removed 5 bases at V and 2 bases at J, with 13 bases between. The CDR3 nucleotides read TGTGCCAGCAGTGTGGCGACAGGACCCTACGAGCAGTACTTC. This encodes CASSVATGPYEQYF.

This chain joins TRBV5-1 and TRBJ1-4; a weak D match, TRBD1 (6 bases). The CDR3 contains 16 residues. V dropped 1 base and J dropped 0 bases, with 10 bases sitting between them. Germline V lookup: CDR1 SGHRS, CDR2 YFSETQ. The CDR3 sequence: CASSLLAGATNEKLFF. CDR3 in DNA: TGCGCCAGCAGCTTGCTGGCAGGGGCAACTAATGAAAAACTGTTTTTT. The full variable domain, in which reference TRBV5-1 and TRBJ1-4 provide the parts outside the CDR3, is KAGVTQTPRYLIKTRGQQVTLSCSPISGHRSVSWYQQTPGQGLQFLFEYFSETQRNKGNFPGRFSGRQFSNSRSEMNVSTLELGDSALYLCASSLLAGATNEKLFFGSGTQLSVL.

The chain has TRBV14 and TRBJ2-3; a possible D gene is TRBD2 (6 bases). CDR1 and CDR2 (germline): SGHDN, FVKESK. V was shortened by 2 bases and J by 0 bases, with 18 bases between the two germline ends. This CDR3 has 18 residues. The CDR3 coding sequence is TGTGCCAGCAGCCAATTAAGACGGGGGTTTGCAAGCACAGATACGCAGTATTTT. The encoded protein is CASSQLRRGFASTDTQYF. The whole variable domain, filled in from reference TRBV14 and TRBJ2-3, reads EAGVTQFPSHSVIEKGQTVTLRCDPISGHDNLYWYRRVMGKEIKFLLHFVKESKQDESGMPNNRFLAERTGGTYSTLKVQPAELEDSGVYFCASSQLRRGFASTDTQYFGPGTRLTVL.

The CDR3 region has the DNA TGTGCCAGCAGCTCTCTGAGGGCTAGCTCCTACAATGAGCAGTTCTTC. Translating gives CASSSLRASSYNEQFF. The V call is TRBV5-6, the J call TRBJ2-1; maybe TRBD2 (5 bases). The germline V gene encodes CDR1 SGHDT and CDR2 YYEEEE. V was clipped by 3 bases and J by 0 bases, with 13 bases between them. The CDR3 runs 16 residues.

This chain links TRBV4-2 with TRBJ2-3, with 9 positions matching TRBD2. Germline lookup yields CDR1 LGHNA and CDR2 YNFKEQ. V trimming: 0 bases; J trimming: 6 bases; junction bases outside the gene matches: 10. This CDR3 is 17 amino acids long. The CDR3 loop is CASSQDASGTQADTQYF. The CDR3 DNA reads TGTGCCAGCAGCCAAGATGCTAGCGGGACGCAAGCGGATACGCAGTATTTT.

This clone was recorded once. This chain joins TRBV6-1 and TRBJ2-2; 7 nucleotides align to TRBD2. CDR3 length: 16 residues. The germline V gene has CDR1 MNHNS and CDR2 SASEGT. Trimming took 3 bases from V and 5 from J; bases not matched to a gene: 9. CDR3 amino acids: CASSDLVWGGTGELFF. The CDR3, as DNA: TGTGCCAGCAGTGATTTAGTTTGGGGGGGGACCGGGGAGCTGTTTTTT.

This clone was counted a single time. The chain employs TRBV6-1 and TRBJ1-2, with 10 bases identical to TRBD1. CDR3 length equals 16 residues. V was pared by 2 bases and J by 2 bases, with 5 bases of the junction left unmatched. The V gene's germline CDR1 is MNHNS and CDR2 SASEGT. DNA for the CDR3: TGTGCCAGCAGTGAATCTCCGGGACAGGGGAACTATGGCTACACCTTC. Translating it yields CASSESPGQGNYGYTF.

The chain carries TRBV7-3 and TRBJ2-7; maybe TRBD1 (5 bases). Trimming took 5 bases from V and 3 from J, leaving 20 bases between them. CDR3 length: 16 amino acids. Germline CDR1 is SGHTA and CDR2 is FQGTGA. CDR3 in amino acids: CASSPQGTRNLYEQYF. The CDR3 DNA is TGTGCCAGCAGCCCCCAGGGTACCAGGAACCTCTACGAGCAGTACTTC.

This clone was detected ten times or more. The gene calls are TRBV19 and TRBJ1-1, with D unresolved. Looked up from germline, CDR1 is LNHDA and CDR2 is SQIVND (reference sequence). The CDR3 loop spans 13 amino acids. The V end lost 0 bases, the J end lost 4 bases, and 6 bases lay between the germline ends. CDR3: CASSIDHGTEAFF. CDR3 bases: TGTGCCAGTAGTATAGATCACGGCACTGAAGCTTTCTTT.

This clone turned up a few times. The gene calls are TRBV18 and TRBJ2-7; TRBD2 aligns across 8 bases. V dropped 5 bases and J dropped 4; count of bases not matched to a gene: 10. Germline loops: CDR1 KGHSH, CDR2 LQKENI. This CDR3 comprises 15 residues. CDR3 in DNA: TGTGCCAGCTCATCCGGGACTAGAGGAGTTTACGAGCAGTACTTC. It yields the protein CASSSGTRGVYEQYF.

The chain uses TRBV19 and TRBJ2-1, with 8 positions matching TRBD1. Germline trimming cut 3 bases from V and 1 base from J; bases unmatched to any gene: 8. The CDR3 is made up of 17 amino acids. CDR1 is LNHDA, CDR2 SQIVND, per germline (reference sequence). The CDR3 nucleotides are TGTGCCAGTAGTATGACATCCCAGGGGGCATCCTACAATGAGCAGTTCTTC. It specifies CASSMTSQGASYNEQFF.

This rearrangement joins TRBV7-3 to TRBJ1-2; 7 bases align to TRBD1. This CDR3 comprises 15 residues. The J segment lost 3 bases and the V segment lost 5 bases, leaving 9 bases of the junction unmatched. The V gene's germline CDR1 is SGHTA and CDR2 FQGTGA. The CDR3 DNA is TGTGCCAGCAGCCCACGGGACAGCCCCCACTATGGCTACACCTTC. This encodes CASSPRDSPHYGYTF.